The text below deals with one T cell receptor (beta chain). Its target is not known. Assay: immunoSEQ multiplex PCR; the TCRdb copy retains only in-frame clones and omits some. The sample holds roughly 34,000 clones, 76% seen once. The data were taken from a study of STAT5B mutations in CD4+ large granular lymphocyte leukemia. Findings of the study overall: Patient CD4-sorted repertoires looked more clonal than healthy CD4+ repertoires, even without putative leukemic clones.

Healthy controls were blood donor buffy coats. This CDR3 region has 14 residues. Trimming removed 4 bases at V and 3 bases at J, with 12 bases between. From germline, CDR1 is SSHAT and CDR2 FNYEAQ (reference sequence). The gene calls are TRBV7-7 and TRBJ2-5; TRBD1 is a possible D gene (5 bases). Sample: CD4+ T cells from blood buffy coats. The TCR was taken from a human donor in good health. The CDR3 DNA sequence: TGTGCCAGCAGCTCCCCAGGGCAAGAAGAGACCCAGTACTTC. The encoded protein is CASSSPGQEETQYF.